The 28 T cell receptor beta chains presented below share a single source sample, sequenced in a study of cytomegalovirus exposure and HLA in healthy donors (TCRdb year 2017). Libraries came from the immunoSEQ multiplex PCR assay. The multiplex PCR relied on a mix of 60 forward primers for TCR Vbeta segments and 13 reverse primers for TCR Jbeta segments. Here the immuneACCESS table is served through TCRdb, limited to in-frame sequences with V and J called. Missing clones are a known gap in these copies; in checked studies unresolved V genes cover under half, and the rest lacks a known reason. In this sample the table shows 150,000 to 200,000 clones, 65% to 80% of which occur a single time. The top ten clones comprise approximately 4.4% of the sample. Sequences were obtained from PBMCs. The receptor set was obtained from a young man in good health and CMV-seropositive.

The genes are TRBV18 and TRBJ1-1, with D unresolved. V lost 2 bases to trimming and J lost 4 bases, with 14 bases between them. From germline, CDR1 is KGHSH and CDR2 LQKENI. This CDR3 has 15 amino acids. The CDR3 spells CASSPIGVAGTEAFF. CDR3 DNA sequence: TGTGCCAGCTCACCAATTGGGGTGGCGGGCACTGAAGCTTTCTTT.

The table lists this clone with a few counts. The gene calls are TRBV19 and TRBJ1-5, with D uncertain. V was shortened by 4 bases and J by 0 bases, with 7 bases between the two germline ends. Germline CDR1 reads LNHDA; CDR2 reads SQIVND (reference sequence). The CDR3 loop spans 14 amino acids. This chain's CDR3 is CASSSTYSNQPQHF. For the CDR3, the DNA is TGTGCCAGTAGTAGCACTTATAGCAATCAGCCCCAGCATTTT.

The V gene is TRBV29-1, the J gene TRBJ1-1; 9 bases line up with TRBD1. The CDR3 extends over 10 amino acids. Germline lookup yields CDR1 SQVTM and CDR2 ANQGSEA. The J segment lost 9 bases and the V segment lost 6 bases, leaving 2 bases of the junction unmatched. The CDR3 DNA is TGCAGCGTGAACAGGGGGCAAGCTTTCTTT. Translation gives CSVNRGQAFF.

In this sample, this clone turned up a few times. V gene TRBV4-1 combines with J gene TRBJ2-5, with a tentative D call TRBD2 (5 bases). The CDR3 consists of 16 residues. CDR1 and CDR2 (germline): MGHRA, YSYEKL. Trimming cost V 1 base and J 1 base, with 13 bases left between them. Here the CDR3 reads CASSQGAGLLQETQYF. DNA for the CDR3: TGCGCCAGCAGCCAAGGGGCAGGACTCCTCCAAGAGACCCAGTACTTC.

The CDR3 sequence is CASSEDNVRETQYF. CDR3 bases: TGTGCCAGCAGTGAAGATAATGTCCGAGAGACCCAGTACTTC. V usage is TRBV6-1 and J usage is TRBJ2-5; D is unclear. The V end lost 1 base, the J end lost 4 bases, and 10 bases lay between the germline ends. Germline V gene sequence: CDR1 MNHNS, CDR2 SASEGT. The CDR3 spans 14 residues.

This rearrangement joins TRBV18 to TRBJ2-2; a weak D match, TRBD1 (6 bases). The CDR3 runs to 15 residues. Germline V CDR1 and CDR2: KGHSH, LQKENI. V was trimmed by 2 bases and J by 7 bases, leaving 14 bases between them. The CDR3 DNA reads TGTGCCAGCTCACCAGACAGGACCGTTAACGGGGAGCTGTTTTTT. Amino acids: CASSPDRTVNGELFF.

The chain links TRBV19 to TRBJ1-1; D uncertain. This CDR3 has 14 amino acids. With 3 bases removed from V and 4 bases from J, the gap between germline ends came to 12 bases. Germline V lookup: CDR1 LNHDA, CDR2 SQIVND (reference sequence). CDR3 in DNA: TGTGCCAGTAGTATTCGGCGGGAGGGCACTGAAGCTTTCTTT. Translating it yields CASSIRREGTEAFF.

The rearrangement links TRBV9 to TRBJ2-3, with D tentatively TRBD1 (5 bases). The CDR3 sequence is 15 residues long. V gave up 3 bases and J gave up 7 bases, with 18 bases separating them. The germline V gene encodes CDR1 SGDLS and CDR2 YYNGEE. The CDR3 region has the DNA TGTGCCAGCAGCGAAGAGACAGTGAGTGTAAATACGCAGTATTTT. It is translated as CASSEETVSVNTQYF.

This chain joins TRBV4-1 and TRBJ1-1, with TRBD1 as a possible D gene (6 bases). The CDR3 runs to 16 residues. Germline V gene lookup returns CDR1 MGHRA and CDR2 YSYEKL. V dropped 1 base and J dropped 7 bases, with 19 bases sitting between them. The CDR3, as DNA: TGCGCCAGCAGCCAAGGTCGGATTGGGACACAGAATGAAGCTTTCTTT. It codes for CASSQGRIGTQNEAFF.

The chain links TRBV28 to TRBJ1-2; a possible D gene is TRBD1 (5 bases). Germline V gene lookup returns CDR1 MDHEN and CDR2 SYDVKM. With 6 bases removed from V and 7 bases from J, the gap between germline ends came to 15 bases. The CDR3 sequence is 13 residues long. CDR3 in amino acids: CASRGDSGGGYTF. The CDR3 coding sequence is TGTGCCAGCAGAGGAGATTCGGGGGGTGGCTACACCTTC.

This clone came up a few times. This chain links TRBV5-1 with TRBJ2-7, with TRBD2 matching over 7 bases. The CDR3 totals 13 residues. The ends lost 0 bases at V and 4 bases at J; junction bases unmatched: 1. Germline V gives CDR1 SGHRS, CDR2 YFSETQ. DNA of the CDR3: TGCGCCAGCAGCTTGGCTAGCGGATACGAGCAGTACGTC. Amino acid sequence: CASSLASGYEQYV.

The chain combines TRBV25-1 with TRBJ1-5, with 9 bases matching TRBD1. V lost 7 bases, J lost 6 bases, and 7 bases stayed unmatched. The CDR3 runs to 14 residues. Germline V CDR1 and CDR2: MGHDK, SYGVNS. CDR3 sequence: CASTSGQGSQPQHF. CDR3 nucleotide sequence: TGTGCCAGCACCTCGGGACAGGGAAGTCAGCCCCAGCATTTT.

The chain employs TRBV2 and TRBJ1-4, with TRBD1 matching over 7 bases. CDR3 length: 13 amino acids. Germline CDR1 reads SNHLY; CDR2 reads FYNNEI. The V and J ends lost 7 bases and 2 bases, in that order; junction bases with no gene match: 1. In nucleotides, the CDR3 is TGTGCCAGCACCAGGGGGACTAATGAAAAACTGTTTTTT. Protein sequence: CASTRGTNEKLFF.

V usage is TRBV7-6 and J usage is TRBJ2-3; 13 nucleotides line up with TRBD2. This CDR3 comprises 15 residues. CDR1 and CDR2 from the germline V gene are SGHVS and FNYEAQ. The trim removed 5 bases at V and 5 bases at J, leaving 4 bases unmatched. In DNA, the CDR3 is TGTGCCAGCAGCCGGGGACTAGCGGGACTAGATACGCAGTATTTT. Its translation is CASSRGLAGLDTQYF.

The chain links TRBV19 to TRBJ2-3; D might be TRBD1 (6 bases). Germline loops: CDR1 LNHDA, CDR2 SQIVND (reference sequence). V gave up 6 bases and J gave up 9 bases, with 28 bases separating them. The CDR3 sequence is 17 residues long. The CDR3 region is CASSDLFRDIESLTQYF. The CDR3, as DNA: TGTGCCAGTAGCGACCTATTCCGGGACATAGAATCCTTAACGCAGTATTTT.

Written as DNA, the CDR3 is TGTGCCAGCAGCTTGTTGCAGGGTGGCTACACCTTC. Protein product: CASSLLQGGYTF. The chain combines TRBV5-8 with TRBJ1-2; D may be TRBD1 (5 bases). Deletions cut 1 base from V and 7 bases from J, with 8 bases between. The germline CDR1 and CDR2 sequences are SGHTS and YDEGEE. The CDR3 is made up of 12 amino acids. Supplemented by reference TRBV5-8 and TRBJ1-2, the full variable domain reads EAGVTQSPTHLIKTRGQQATLRCSPISGHTSVYWYQQALGLGLQFLLWYDEGEERNRGNFPPRFSGRQFPNYSSELNVNALELEDSALYLCASSLLQGGYTFGSGTRLTVV.

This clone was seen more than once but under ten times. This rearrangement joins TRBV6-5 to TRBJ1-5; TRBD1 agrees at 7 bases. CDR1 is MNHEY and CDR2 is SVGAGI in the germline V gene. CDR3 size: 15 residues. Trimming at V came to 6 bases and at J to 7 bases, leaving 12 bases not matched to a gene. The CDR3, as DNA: TGTGCCAGCAGATCTGCCGACAGGGAGGAACAGCCCCAGCATTTT. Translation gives CASRSADREEQPQHF.

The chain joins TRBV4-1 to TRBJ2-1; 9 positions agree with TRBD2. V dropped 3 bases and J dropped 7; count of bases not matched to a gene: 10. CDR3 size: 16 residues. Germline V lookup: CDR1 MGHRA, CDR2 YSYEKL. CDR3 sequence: CASSQGMGLAINEQFF. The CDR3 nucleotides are TGCGCCAGCAGCCAGGGAATGGGACTAGCTATAAATGAGCAGTTCTTC.

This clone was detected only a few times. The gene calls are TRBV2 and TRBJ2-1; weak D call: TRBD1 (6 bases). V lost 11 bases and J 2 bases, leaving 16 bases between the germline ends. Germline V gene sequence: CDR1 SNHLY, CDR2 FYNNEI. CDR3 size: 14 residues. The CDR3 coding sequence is TGTGCCGGTGTAGTCAGGGGTCCCTACAATGAGCAGTTCTTC. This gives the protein CAGVVRGPYNEQFF. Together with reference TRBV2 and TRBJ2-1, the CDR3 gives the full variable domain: EPEVTQTPSHQVTQMGQEVILRCVPISNHLYFYWYRQILGQKVEFLVSFYNNEISEKSEIFDDQFSVERPDGSNFTLKIRSTKLEDSAMYFCAGVVRGPYNEQFFGPGTRLTVL.

The CDR3 sequence is CAIRQGGGDTEAFF. CDR3 coding DNA: TGTGCCATCAGGCAGGGAGGGGGAGACACTGAAGCTTTCTTT. V gene TRBV10-3 combines with J gene TRBJ1-1, with D possibly TRBD1 on 6 matching bases. The V end lost 6 bases, the J end lost 3 bases, and 14 bases lay between the germline ends. The CDR3 length is 14 residues. Germline CDR1 reads ENHRY; CDR2 reads SYGVKD.

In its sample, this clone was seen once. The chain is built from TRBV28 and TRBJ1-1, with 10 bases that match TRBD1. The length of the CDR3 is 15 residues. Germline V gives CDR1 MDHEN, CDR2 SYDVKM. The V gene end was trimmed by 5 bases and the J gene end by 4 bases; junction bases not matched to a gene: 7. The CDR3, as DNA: TGTGCCAGCAGTCCCGCAAGACAGGGGGCCACTGAAGCTTTCTTT. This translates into CASSPARQGATEAFF.

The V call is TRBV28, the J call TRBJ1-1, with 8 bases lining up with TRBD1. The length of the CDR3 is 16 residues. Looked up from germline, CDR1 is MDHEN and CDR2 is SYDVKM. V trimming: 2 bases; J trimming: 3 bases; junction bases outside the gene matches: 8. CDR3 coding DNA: TGTGCCAGCAGTTTAAGTCAGGGGGCGGGGGACACTGAAGCTTTCTTT. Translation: CASSLSQGAGDTEAFF.

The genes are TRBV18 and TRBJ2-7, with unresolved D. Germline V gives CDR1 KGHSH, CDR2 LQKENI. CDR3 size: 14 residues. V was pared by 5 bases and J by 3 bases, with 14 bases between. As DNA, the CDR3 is TGTGCCAGCTCAACCAGCTCCGGCGGCTACGAGCAGTACGTC. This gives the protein CASSTSSGGYEQYV.

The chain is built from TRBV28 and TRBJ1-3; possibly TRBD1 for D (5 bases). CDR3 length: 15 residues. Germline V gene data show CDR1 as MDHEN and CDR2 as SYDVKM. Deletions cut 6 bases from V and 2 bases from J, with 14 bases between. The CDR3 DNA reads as TGTGCCAGCAGCGAGGTTCAGGGAACTGGAAACACCATATATTTT. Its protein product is CASSEVQGTGNTIYF.

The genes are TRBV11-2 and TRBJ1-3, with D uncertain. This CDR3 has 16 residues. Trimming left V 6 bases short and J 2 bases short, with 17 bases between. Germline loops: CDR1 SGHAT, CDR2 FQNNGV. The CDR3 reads CASRSLRGRAGNTIYF. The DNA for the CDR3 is TGTGCCAGCAGGTCTCTCCGAGGTCGCGCTGGAAACACCATATATTTT.

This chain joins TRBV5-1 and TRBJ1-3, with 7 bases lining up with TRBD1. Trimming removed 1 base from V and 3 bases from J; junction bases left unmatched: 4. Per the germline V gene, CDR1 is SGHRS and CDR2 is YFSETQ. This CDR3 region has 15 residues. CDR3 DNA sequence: TGCGCCAGCAGCTTGTACCAGGGGGATGGAAACACCATATATTTT. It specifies CASSLYQGDGNTIYF.

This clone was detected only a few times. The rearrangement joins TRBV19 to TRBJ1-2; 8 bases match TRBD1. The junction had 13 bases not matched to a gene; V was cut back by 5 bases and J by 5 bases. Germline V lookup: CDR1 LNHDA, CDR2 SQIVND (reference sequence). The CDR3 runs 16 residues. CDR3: CASSAPGQELYYGYTF. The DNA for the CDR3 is TGTGCCAGTAGTGCACCGGGACAGGAACTTTATTATGGCTACACCTTC.

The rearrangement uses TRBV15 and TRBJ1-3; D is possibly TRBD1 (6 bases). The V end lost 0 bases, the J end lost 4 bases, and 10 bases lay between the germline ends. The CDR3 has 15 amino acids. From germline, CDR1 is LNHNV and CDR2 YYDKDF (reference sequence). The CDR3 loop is CATSRDKGDGNTIYF. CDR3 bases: TGTGCCACCAGCAGAGATAAGGGGGACGGAAACACCATATATTTT. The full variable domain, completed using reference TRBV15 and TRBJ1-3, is DAMVIQNPRYQVTQFGKPVTLSCSQTLNHNVMYWYQQKSSQAPKLLFHYYDKDFNNEADTPDNFQSRRPNTSFCFLDIRSPGLGDTAMYLCATSRDKGDGNTIYFGEGSWLTVV.